This T cell receptor (beta chain) emerged from a study of blood T cell repertoires in COVID-19. Per the original methods: Amplification of reference gene primers provided the estimated nucleated cell counts. The data were produced by immunoSEQ multiplex PCR, yet TCRdb's version contains in-frame clones alone and is incomplete. V and J calls and clone size come straight from that table; D and trimming were deduced from the DNA. The repertoire holds 62,000 or so clones, with 70% to 90% as singletons. Input material: peripheral blood. The sequence was collected from a woman aged 55-70 years with acute or convalescent COVID-19.

CDR3 in amino acids: CASSYSRRAETQYF. CDR3 coding DNA: TGTGCCAGCAGTTACTCGAGGAGGGCAGAGACCCAGTACTTC. The chain employs TRBV6-5 and TRBJ2-5; possible D gene TRBD2, 6 bases. Deletions cut 0 bases from V and 4 bases from J, with 9 bases between. Germline V gene data show CDR1 as MNHEY and CDR2 as SVGAGI. The CDR3 contains 14 residues.